The 6 T cell receptor beta chains reported below all come from one sample, sequenced in a study of CD8+ T cells in alopecia areata. Sequencing used cDNA as its template, made by extracting RNA and reverse transcribing it. Method: immunoSEQ multiplex PCR; TCRdb's copy keeps in-frame clones and lacks some. There are approximately 91,000 clones in the sample; under 45% occur only once, and 0.79% lies in the top ten. The sequenced material came from CD4+ T cells sorted from blood. The receptors were sampled from a human donor with alopecia areata.

The J gene is TRBJ2-3, the V gene TRBV29-1; D not certain. V gave up 2 bases and J gave up 0 bases, with 18 bases separating them. The length of the CDR3 is 17 residues. Looked up from germline, CDR1 is SQVTM and CDR2 is ANQGSEA. In DNA form, the CDR3 reads TGCAGCGTTGAATTCCTCAGACGCATGACCAGCACAGATACGCAGTATTTT. Translated: CSVEFLRRMTSTDTQYF.

V and J are TRBV25-1 and TRBJ2-4; 7 bases line up with TRBD1. Germline assignment: CDR1 MGHDK and CDR2 SYGVNS. V lost 2 bases and J lost 6; bases outside the gene matches: 1. The CDR3 is 13 residues long. CDR3 amino acids: CASSEAGGNIQYF. CDR3 nucleotides: TGTGCCAGCAGTGAAGCAGGGGGAAACATTCAGTACTTC.

This clone appeared a few times. This chain connects TRBV29-1 to TRBJ2-5, with a tentative D call TRBD2 (6 bases). The CDR3 runs to 11 residues. V dropped 4 bases and J dropped 7 bases, with 10 bases sitting between them. Germline V CDR1 and CDR2: SQVTM, ANQGSEA. The CDR3 loop reads CSVVLAGTQYF. CDR3 nucleotide sequence: TGCAGCGTTGTACTAGCAGGGACCCAGTACTTC.

Regarding this clone: The sample contains more than one DNA sequence encoding this CDR3. The rearrangement joins TRBV29-1 to TRBJ2-5; D is possibly TRBD2 (5 bases). Germline V lookup: CDR1 SQVTM, CDR2 ANQGSEA. The CDR3 covers 12 residues. The ends were cut back, 2 bases at V and 5 bases at J, with 9 bases in the middle. The CDR3 DNA reads TGCAGCGTTGAAAGAGGGCGGGAGACCCAGTACTTC. Translation gives CSVERGRETQYF.

The J gene is TRBJ2-7, the V gene TRBV30; perhaps TRBD2 as D (6 bases). Deletions cut 0 bases from V and 9 bases from J, with 15 bases between. The CDR3 length is 13 residues. Germline V gene lookup returns CDR1 GTSNPN and CDR2 SVGIG (reference sequence). This chain's CDR3 is CAWSVQEGTGQYF. In DNA form, the CDR3 reads TGTGCCTGGAGTGTACAGGAGGGAACCGGGCAGTACTTC.

This clone was found a few times. The chain uses TRBV19 and TRBJ2-1; D tentatively reads TRBD1 or TRBD2 (5 bases each). The CDR3 is 13 amino acids. The germline V and J ends were trimmed by 6 bases and 2 bases, with 8 bases remaining between them. CDR1 and CDR2 from the germline V gene are LNHDA and SQIVND (reference sequence). The CDR3 region is CASSSGPYNEQFF. In nucleotides, the CDR3 is TGTGCCAGTAGCTCGGGACCCTACAATGAGCAGTTCTTC.